These 21 T cell receptor beta chains share one sample of origin, sequenced in a study of neurological immune-mediated disorders. TCRdb reprocessed the 5' RACE reads via MiXCR and lists one record per CDR3 protein. The table lists about 66,000 distinct CDR3 sequences, about 4% of them singletons. Input material: PBMCs. The receptors shown here come from a man aged 30 to 39 with multiple sclerosis.

This clonotype was counted at least ten times. This chain uses TRBV27 with TRBJ2-1; 7 bases match TRBD2. The length of the CDR3 is 17 residues. V lost 5 bases and J lost 0; bases outside the gene matches: 10. Germline CDR1 is MNHEY and CDR2 is SMNVEV (reference sequence). CDR3 in DNA: TGTGCCAGCAGTCCCGGGACTATCCTAAGCTCCTACAATGAGCAGTTCTTC. As protein: CASSPGTILSSYNEQFF.

This clonotype was seen ten or more times. V and J are TRBV29-1 and TRBJ2-7; D is tentatively TRBD1 or TRBD2 (5 bases each). This CDR3 is built from 12 residues. From germline, CDR1 is SQVTM and CDR2 ANQGSEA. V was trimmed by 3 bases and J by 7 bases, leaving 13 bases between them. The CDR3 sequence is CSVDYRPGEQYF. Written as DNA, the CDR3 is TGCAGCGTTGACTACAGGCCGGGAGAGCAGTACTTC.

This clonotype was seen at least ten times. The chain is built from TRBV5-5 and TRBJ2-3; TRBD2 matches 9 bases. Germline CDR1 reads SGHKS; CDR2 reads YYEKEE (reference sequence). This CDR3 is built from 15 residues. After removal of 5 bases from V and 2 bases from J, the junction contained 6 bases not matched to a gene. Here the CDR3 DNA reads TGTGCCAGCAGTCTAGCGGGGCACTCCACAGATACGCAGTATTTT. It specifies CASSLAGHSTDTQYF.

There are many counts of this clonotype. The rearrangement uses TRBV5-5 and TRBJ2-6; D gene ambiguous. The V end lost 2 bases, the J end lost 0 bases, and 15 bases lay between the germline ends. The germline CDR1 and CDR2 sequences are SGHKS and YYEKEE (reference sequence). This CDR3 has 18 amino acids. The CDR3 protein is CASSLHPLRNSGANVLTF. As DNA, the CDR3 is TGTGCCAGCAGCTTACACCCCCTGAGGAACTCTGGGGCCAACGTCCTGACTTTC.

Many counts were recorded for this clonotype. This chain links TRBV10-1 with TRBJ2-7, with D possibly being TRBD2 (5 bases). This CDR3 contains 12 residues. The V gene's germline CDR1 is WNHNN and CDR2 SYGVQD (reference sequence). Trimming removed 0 bases at V and 9 bases at J, with 9 bases between. The CDR3 nucleotides read TGCGCCAGCAGTGAGTCTCTAGGAGGGCAGTACTTC. This translates into CASSESLGGQYF.

There are many counts of this clonotype. The genes are TRBV4-3 and TRBJ2-7; D is tentatively TRBD1 or TRBD2 (5 bases each). Germline CDR1 and CDR2: LGHNA and YSLEER. The ends were cut back, 0 bases at V and 5 bases at J, with 14 bases in the middle. The CDR3 has 15 residues. CDR3 loop: CASSQDGQGDNEQYF. CDR3 nucleotide sequence: TGCGCCAGCAGCCAAGATGGGCAGGGAGACAACGAGCAGTACTTC.

This clonotype has a count of ten or more. The chain couples TRBV5-1 to TRBJ2-5; D possibly uses TRBD1 or TRBD2 (6 bases each). Trimming took off 0 bases at V and 5 bases at J, with 14 bases between the two ends. Per germline, CDR1 SGHRS and CDR2 YFSETQ. The CDR3 totals 15 residues. DNA of the CDR3: TGCGCCAGCAGCTTGGCCTGGGGGGCAGATGAGACCCAGTACTTC. Amino acid sequence: CASSLAWGADETQYF.

This clonotype was found many times. The V gene is TRBV12-3 or TRBV12-4, the J gene TRBJ1-2, with D possibly TRBD1 on 6 matching bases. The CDR3 contains 13 residues. Trimming cost V 6 bases and J 4 bases, with 12 bases left between them. CDR3 sequence (DNA): TGTGCCAGCAGAGGGGACAAAGCCTATGGCTACACCTTC. It yields the protein CASRGDKAYGYTF.

This clonotype was found many times. V and J are TRBV21-1 and TRBJ1-5; the table's D call of TRBD1 was not tested on the DNA. TRBV21-1 is given as a pseudogene. The CDR3 loop spans 17 amino acids. The CDR3 is CASSNYRDKNCNQPQHF. CDR3 DNA: TGTGCCAGCAGCAACTACCGGGACAAAAATTGCAATCAGCCCCAGCATTTT.

This chain links TRBV20-1 with TRBJ2-5; the D gene could be TRBD1 or TRBD2 (6 bases each). Germline CDR1 and CDR2: DFQATT and SNEGSKA (reference sequence). The CDR3 contains 16 residues. Between the trimmed V and J ends, which lost 6 bases and 5 bases, there was a span of 25 bases. CDR3 in DNA: TGCAGTGCCGAAAAAGGGGGGTCGCGGGATCGTGAGACCCAGTACTTC. Its protein product is CSAEKGGSRDRETQYF.

This clonotype was seen ten or more times. The rearrangement uses TRBV14 and TRBJ2-7; D perhaps matches TRBD1 (6 bases). The CDR3 runs 14 residues. V shed 1 base and J shed 2 bases, with 9 bases lying between them. Looked up from germline, CDR1 is SGHDN and CDR2 is FVKESK. CDR3 residues: CASSQVTGPYEQYF. CDR3 in DNA: TGTGCCAGCAGCCAAGTCACAGGGCCCTACGAGCAGTACTTC.

This clonotype showed up many times. This chain links TRBV20-1 with TRBJ1-6; TRBD1 agrees at 7 bases. The CDR3 is 14 amino acids. Germline CDR1 is DFQATT and CDR2 is SNEGSKA (reference sequence). Trimming took 1 base from V and 13 from J; bases not matched to a gene: 10. The CDR3 DNA reads TGCAGTGCTAGAGCGGGACAGACCCCGGTCCCCCTCCACTTT. Amino acid sequence: CSARAGQTPVPLHF.

This clonotype was found a few times. This could be a read error, since a much larger clone is one nucleotide away. V and J are TRBV12-5 and TRBJ1-1; D possibly corresponds to TRBD1 (5 bases). This CDR3 has 14 residues. The V end was cut by 5 bases, the J end by 8 bases, with 18 bases between. Germline CDR1 is LGHNT and CDR2 is FRNRAP. CDR3 in DNA: TGTGCTAGTGGTCCCCGAACGGGACGCGAAGAAGCTTTCTTT. This encodes CASGPRTGREEAFF.

This chain links TRBV7-9 with TRBJ2-3; D unclear. The CDR3 extends over 13 amino acids. V lost 1 base and J 4 bases, leaving 6 bases between the germline ends. Germline CDR1 is SEHNR and CDR2 is FQNEAQ (reference sequence). CDR3 DNA: TGTGCCAGCAGCTTAGACGGTCCAGATACGCAGTATTTT. Encoded protein: CASSLDGPDTQYF.

The table lists this clonotype with many counts. A junction boundary mismatches the germline segment, possibly from a read error. J is TRBJ1-2 and V is TRBV20-1, with D perhaps matching TRBD1 (5 bases). Germline CDR1 and CDR2: DFQATT and SNEGSKA (reference sequence). This CDR3 is 10 amino acids long. CDR3 nucleotides: TGCAGTGCTACCGACAGTTCCCACCACTTC. This sequence encodes CSATDSSHHF.

This clonotype was observed at least ten times. The V gene is TRBV12-3 or TRBV12-4, the J gene TRBJ1-4, with 7 bases matching TRBD1. Losses at the gene ends were 4 bases for V and 8 bases for J; bases not matched to a gene: 7. The CDR3 runs to 14 residues. CDR3 protein: CASSYRGGGEKLFF. CDR3 in DNA: TGTGCCAGCAGTTACAGGGGCGGGGGGGAAAAACTGTTTTTT.

This clonotype was seen repeatedly, ten times or more. The gene calls are TRBV20-1 and TRBJ1-5; D unresolved. The CDR3 is made up of 15 amino acids. Germline CDR1 and CDR2: DFQATT and SNEGSKA (reference sequence). Trimming pared 0 bases from V and 7 bases from J, leaving 16 bases between. The CDR3: CSARDLGRAGQPQHF. The CDR3, as DNA: TGCAGTGCTAGAGATTTGGGGAGGGCCGGGCAGCCCCAGCATTTT.

This clonotype was counted many times. The chain has TRBV5-1 and TRBJ2-3; maybe TRBD1 (5 bases). Germline V gives CDR1 SGHRS, CDR2 YFSETQ. The V end was cut by 0 bases, the J end by 5 bases, with 10 bases between. The CDR3 contains 14 residues. The CDR3 loop reads CASSLVSTEDTQYF. The CDR3 nucleotides are TGCGCCAGCAGCTTGGTATCGACAGAAGATACGCAGTATTTT.

A word on this clonotype: Germline is not matched at one junction end, which may reflect a read error. The chain is built from TRBV7-2 and TRBJ1-6, with TRBD1 as a possible D gene (6 bases). CDR3 length equals 16 residues. CDR1 SGHTA and CDR2 FQGNSA come from the germline V gene. The CDR3, as DNA: TGTGCCAGCAGCTTAGCTGCGCAGGGGAGTAATTCACCCCTCAACTTT. This translates into CASSLAAQGSNSPLNF.

This clonotype was recorded many times. The rearrangement uses TRBV5-1 and TRBJ2-7; TRBD2 matches at 10 bases. Germline V gene data show CDR1 as SGHRS and CDR2 as YFSETQ. Trimming at V came to 8 bases and at J to 5 bases, leaving 16 bases not matched to a gene. The CDR3 totals 16 residues. The CDR3 region has the DNA TGCGCCAGAACCCCACCCAGCGGGGGGGCGACGGACGAGCAGTACTTC. This translates into CARTPPSGGATDEQYF. Looking up the rest from reference TRBV5-1 and TRBJ2-7 gives the full variable domain: KAGVTQTPRYLIKTRGQQVTLSCSPISGHRSVSWYQQTPGQGLQFLFEYFSETQRNKGNFPGRFSGRQFSNSRSEMNVSTLELGDSALYLCARTPPSGGATDEQYFGPGTRLTVT.

This clonotype came up many times. The J gene is TRBJ2-5, the V gene TRBV6-2 or TRBV6-3; weak D call: TRBD1 (5 bases). This CDR3 is built from 13 residues. V was trimmed by 5 bases and J by 2 bases, leaving 9 bases between them. Germline V gene data show CDR1 as MNHEY and CDR2 as SVGEGT. The CDR3 region is CASSVQEQETQYF. The CDR3, as DNA: TGTGCCAGCAGTGTACAGGAGCAAGAGACCCAGTACTTC.